This TCR beta chain came from a study of cytomegalovirus exposure and HLA in healthy donors. Whole-study results and caveats: The authors listed about 170 TCR beta chains as cytomegalovirus-associated. A few chains linked to CMV were shown in vitro to be specific for CMV antigens. Most TCR beta V segments were productive about 87% or about 30% of the time in an earlier analysis.

The donors were healthy bone marrow donors. As concerns this clone: Its matching antigen is unknown.

CDR3 length equals 12 residues. The germline V gene encodes CDR1 LGHNA and CDR2 YSLEER. Trimming removed 1 base at V and 5 bases at J, with 2 bases between. Use of 60 Vbeta and 13 Jbeta primers characterized the PCR. Sequencing used immunoSEQ multiplex PCR; TCRdb keeps in-frame clones, though not all of them. Of around 200,000 clones listed, roughly 80% were seen once; the top ten hold 6.3%. The gene calls are TRBV4-3 and TRBJ2-2; D is undetermined. The sequenced material came from PBMCs. The clonotype originates from a man aged 35 to 55 in good health and CMV-seropositive. The CDR3 here is CASSQVTGELFF. The CDR3 region has the DNA TGCGCCAGCAGCCAAGTAACCGGGGAGCTGTTTTTT.